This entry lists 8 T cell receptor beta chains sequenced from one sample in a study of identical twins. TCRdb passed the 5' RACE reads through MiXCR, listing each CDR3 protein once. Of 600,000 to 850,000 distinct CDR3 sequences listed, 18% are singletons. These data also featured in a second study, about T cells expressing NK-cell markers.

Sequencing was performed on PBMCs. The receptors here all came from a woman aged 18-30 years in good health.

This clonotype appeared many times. As DNA, the CDR3 is TGTGCCATCAGTGCGCGTACCTCCTACAATGAGCAGTTCTTC. The encoded protein is CAISARTSYNEQFF. The genes are TRBV10-3 and TRBJ2-1, with D hard to call. CDR3 length equals 14 residues. V was pared by 4 bases and J by 0 bases, with 7 bases between. Germline CDR1 reads ENHRY; CDR2 reads SYGVKD.

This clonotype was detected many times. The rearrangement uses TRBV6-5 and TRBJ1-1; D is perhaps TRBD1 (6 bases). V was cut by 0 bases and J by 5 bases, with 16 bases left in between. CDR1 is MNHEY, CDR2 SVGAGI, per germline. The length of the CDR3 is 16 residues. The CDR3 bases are TGTGCCAGCAGTTACTCGAGAGGGGGAAGCGGGACTGAAGCTTTCTTT. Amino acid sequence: CASSYSRGGSGTEAFF.

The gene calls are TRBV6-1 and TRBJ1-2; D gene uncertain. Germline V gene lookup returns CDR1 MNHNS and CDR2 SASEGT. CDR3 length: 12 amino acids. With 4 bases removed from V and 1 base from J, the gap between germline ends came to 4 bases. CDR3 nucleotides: TGTGCCAGCAGTGGAGTTAACTATGGCTACACCTTC. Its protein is CASSGVNYGYTF.

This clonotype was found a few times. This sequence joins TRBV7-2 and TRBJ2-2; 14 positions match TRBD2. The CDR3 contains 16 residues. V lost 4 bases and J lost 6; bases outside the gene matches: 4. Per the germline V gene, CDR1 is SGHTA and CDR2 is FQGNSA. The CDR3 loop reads CASSWTSGRMAGELFF. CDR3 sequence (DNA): TGTGCCAGCAGCTGGACTAGCGGGAGGATGGCCGGGGAGCTGTTTTTT.

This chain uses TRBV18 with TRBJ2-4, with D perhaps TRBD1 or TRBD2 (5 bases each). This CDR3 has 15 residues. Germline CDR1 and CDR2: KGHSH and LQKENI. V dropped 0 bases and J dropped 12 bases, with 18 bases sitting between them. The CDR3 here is CASSPPGTLLPTQYF. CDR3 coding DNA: TGTGCCAGCTCACCACCGGGGACGCTCCTGCCCACTCAGTACTTC. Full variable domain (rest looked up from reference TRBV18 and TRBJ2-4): NAGVMQNPRHLVRRRGQEARLRCSPMKGHSHVYWYRQLPEEGLKFMVYLQKENIIDESGMPKERFSAEFPKEGPSILRIQQVVRGDSAAYFCASSPPGTLLPTQYFGAGTRLSVL.

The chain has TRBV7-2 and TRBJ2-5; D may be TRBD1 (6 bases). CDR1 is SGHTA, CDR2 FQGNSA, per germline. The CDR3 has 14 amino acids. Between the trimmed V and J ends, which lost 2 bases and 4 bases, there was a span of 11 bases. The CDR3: CASSLLPDRETQYF. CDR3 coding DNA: TGTGCCAGCAGCTTATTGCCGGACAGAGAGACCCAGTACTTC. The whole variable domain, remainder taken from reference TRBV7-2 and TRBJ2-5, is GAGVSQSPSNKVTEKGKDVELRCDPISGHTALYWYRQSLGQGLEFLIYFQGNSAPDKSGLPSDRFSAERTGGSVSTLTIQRTQQEDSAVYLCASSLLPDRETQYFGPGTRLLVL.

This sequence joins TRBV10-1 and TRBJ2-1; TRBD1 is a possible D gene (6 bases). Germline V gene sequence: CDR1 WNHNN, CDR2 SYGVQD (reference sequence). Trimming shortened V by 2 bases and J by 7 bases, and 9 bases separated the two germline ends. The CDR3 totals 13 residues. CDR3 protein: CASSEAGVNEQFF. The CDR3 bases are TGCGCCAGCAGTGAGGCAGGGGTAAATGAGCAGTTCTTC.

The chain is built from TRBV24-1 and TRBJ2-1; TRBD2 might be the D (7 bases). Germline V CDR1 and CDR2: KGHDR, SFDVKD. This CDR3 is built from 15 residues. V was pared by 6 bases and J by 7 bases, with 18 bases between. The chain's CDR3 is CATSSGQPGGNEQFF. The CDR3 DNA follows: TGTGCCACCAGTTCCGGACAGCCCGGGGGGAATGAGCAGTTCTTC.